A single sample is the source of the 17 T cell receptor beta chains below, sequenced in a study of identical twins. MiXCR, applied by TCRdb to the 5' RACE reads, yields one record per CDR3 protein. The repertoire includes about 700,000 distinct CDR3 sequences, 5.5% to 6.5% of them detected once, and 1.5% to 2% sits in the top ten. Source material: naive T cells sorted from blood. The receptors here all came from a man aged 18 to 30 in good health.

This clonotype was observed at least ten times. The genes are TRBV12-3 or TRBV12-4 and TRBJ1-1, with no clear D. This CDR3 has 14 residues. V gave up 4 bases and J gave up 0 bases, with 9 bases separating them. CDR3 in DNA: TGTGCCAGCAGTTGGCAGGCTATGAACACTGAAGCTTTCTTT. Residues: CASSWQAMNTEAFF.

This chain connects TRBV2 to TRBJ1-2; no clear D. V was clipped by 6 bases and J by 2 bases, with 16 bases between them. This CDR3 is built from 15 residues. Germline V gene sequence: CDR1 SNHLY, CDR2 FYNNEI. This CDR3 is CASRLSQQENYGYTF. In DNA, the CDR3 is TGTGCCAGCAGACTGTCCCAACAAGAGAACTATGGCTACACCTTC.

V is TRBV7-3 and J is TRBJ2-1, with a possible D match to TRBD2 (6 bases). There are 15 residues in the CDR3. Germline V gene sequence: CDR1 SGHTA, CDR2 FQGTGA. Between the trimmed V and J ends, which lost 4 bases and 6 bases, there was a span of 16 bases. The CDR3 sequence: CASSSGTGGANEQFF. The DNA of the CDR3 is TGTGCCAGCAGCTCCGGTACCGGCGGGGCCAATGAGCAGTTCTTC.

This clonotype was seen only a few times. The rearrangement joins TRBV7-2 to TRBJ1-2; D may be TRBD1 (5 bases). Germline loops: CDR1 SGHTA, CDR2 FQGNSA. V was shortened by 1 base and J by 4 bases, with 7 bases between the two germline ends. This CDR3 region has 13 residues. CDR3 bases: TGTGCCAGCAGCTTAGGACAGCGCTATGGCTACACCTTC. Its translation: CASSLGQRYGYTF.

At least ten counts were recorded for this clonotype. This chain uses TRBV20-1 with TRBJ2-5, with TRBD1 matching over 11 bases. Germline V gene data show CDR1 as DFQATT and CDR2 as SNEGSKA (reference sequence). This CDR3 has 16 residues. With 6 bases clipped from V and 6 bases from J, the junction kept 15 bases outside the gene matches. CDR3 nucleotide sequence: TGCAGTGCCAACAACTACCCGGGACAGGGGGGACAGACCCAGTACTTC. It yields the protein CSANNYPGQGGQTQYF.

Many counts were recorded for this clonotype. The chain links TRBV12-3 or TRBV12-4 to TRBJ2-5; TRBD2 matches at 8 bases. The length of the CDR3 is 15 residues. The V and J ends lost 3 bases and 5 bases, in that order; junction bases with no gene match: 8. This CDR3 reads CASSFLAGDLETQYF. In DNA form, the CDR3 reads TGTGCCAGCAGTTTTCTAGCGGGTGATTTGGAGACCCAGTACTTC.

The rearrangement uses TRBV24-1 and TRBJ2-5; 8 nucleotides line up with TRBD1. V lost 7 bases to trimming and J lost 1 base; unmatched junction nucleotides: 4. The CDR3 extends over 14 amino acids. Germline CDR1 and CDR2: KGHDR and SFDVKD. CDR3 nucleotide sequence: TGTGCCACCAGCCGAACAGGGGGCCAAGAGACCCAGTACTTC. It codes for CATSRTGGQETQYF.

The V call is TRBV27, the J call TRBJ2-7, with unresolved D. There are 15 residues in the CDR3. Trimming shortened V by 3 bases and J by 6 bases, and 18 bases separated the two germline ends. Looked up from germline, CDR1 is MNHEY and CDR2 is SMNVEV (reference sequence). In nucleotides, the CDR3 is TGTGCCAGCAGTTTGATGAGCTTTTCGCCCGGCGAGCAGTACTTC. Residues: CASSLMSFSPGEQYF.

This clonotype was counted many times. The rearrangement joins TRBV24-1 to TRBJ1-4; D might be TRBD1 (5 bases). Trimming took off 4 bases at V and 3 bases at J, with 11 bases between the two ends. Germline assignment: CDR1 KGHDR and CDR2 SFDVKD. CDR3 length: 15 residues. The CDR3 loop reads CATSDPDMSNEKLFF. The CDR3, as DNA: TGTGCCACCAGTGACCCGGACATGTCTAATGAAAAACTGTTTTTT.

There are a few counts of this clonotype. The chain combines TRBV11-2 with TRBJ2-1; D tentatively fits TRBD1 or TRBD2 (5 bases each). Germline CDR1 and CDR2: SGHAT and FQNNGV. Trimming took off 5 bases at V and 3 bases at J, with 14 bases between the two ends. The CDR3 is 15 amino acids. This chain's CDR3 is CASSAMGRRYNEQFF. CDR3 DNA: TGTGCCAGCAGCGCAATGGGACGCCGCTACAATGAGCAGTTCTTC.

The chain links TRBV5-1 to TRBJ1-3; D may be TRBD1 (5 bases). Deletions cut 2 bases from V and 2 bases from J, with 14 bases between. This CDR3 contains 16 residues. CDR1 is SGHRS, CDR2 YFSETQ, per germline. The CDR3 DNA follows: TGCGCCAGCAGCTTAGACAGAACCCTCGCTGGAAACACCATATATTTT. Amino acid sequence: CASSLDRTLAGNTIYF.

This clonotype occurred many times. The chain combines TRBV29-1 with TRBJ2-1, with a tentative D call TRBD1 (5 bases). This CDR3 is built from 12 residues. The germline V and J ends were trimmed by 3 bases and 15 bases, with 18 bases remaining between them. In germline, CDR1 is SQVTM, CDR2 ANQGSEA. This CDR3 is CSVEKDWGSSFF. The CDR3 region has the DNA TGCAGCGTTGAGAAGGATTGGGGCAGTTCGTTCTTC.

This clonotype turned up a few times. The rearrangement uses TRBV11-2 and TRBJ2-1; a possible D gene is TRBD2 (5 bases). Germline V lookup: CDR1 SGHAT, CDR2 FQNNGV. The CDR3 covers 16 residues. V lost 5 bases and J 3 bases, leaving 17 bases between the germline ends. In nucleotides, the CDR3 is TGTGCCAGCAGCCCCCCTGGACTTACCCTCTACAATGAGCAGTTCTTC. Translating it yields CASSPPGLTLYNEQFF. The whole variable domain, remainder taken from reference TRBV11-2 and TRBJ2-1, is EAGVAQSPRYKIIEKRQSVAFWCNPISGHATLYWYQQILGQGPKLLIQFQNNGVVDDSQLPKDRFSAERLKGVDSTLKIQPAKLEDSAVYLCASSPPGLTLYNEQFFGPGTRLTVL.

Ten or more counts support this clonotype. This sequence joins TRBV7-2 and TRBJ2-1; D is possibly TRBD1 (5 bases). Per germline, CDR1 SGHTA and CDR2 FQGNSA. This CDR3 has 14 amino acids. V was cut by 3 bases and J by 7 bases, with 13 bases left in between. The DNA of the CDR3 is TGTGCCAGCAGCTTGTCAGGGCTTGGTAATGAGCAGTTCTTC. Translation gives CASSLSGLGNEQFF.

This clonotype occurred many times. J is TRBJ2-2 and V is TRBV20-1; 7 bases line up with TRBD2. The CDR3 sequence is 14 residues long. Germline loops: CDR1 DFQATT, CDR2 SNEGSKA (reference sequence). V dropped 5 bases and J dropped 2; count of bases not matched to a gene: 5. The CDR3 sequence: CSAGSGINTGELFF. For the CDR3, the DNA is TGCAGTGCTGGAAGCGGGATTAACACCGGGGAGCTGTTTTTT.

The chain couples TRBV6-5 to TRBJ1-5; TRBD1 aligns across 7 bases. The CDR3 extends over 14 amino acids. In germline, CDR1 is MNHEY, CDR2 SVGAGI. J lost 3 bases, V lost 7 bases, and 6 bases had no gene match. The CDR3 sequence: CASINRGFNQPQHF. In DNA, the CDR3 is TGTGCCAGCATTAACAGGGGATTCAATCAGCCCCAGCATTTT.

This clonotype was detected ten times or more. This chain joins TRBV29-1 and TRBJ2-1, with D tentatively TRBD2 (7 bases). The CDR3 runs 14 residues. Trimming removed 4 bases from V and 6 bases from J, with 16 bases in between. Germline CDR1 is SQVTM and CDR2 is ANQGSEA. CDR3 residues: CSVVGGGWGNEQFF. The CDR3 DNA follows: TGCAGCGTTGTGGGCGGGGGCTGGGGCAATGAGCAGTTCTTC.